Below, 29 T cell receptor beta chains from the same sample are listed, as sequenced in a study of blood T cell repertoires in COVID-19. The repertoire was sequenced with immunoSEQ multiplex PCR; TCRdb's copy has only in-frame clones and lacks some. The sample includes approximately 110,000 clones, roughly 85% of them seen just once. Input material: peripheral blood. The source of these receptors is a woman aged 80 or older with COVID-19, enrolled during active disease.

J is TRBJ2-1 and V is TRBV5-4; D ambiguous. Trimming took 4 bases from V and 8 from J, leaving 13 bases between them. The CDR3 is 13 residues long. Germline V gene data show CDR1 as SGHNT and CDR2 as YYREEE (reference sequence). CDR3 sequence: CASSPQDSDEQFF. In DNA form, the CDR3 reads TGTGCCAGCAGCCCCCAGGATTCCGATGAGCAGTTCTTC.

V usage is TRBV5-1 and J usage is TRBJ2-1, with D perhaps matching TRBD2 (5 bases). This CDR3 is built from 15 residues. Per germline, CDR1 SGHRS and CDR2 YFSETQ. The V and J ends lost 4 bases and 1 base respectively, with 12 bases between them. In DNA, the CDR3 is TGCGCCAGCAGCCTGACCGGGGATTCCTACAATGAGCAGTTCTTC. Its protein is CASSLTGDSYNEQFF.

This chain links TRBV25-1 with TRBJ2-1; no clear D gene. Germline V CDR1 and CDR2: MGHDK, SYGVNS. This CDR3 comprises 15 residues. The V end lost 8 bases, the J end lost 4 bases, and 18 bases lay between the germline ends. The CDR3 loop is CASAHAAAPYNEQFF. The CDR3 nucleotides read TGTGCCAGCGCCCATGCGGCCGCGCCTTACAATGAGCAGTTCTTC.

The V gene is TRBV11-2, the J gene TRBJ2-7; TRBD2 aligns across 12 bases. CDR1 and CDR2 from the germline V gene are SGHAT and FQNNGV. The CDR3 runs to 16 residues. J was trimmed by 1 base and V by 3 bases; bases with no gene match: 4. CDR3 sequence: CASSLTSGRTSYEQYF. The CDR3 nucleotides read TGTGCCAGCAGCTTGACTAGCGGGAGAACGTCCTACGAGCAGTACTTC.

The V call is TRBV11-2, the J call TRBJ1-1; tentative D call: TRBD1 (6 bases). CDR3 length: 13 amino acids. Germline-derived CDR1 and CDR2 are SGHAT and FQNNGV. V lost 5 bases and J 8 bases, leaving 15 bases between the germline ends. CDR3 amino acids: CASSLWTDSEAFF. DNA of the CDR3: TGTGCCAGCAGCCTCTGGACAGACTCAGAAGCTTTCTTT.

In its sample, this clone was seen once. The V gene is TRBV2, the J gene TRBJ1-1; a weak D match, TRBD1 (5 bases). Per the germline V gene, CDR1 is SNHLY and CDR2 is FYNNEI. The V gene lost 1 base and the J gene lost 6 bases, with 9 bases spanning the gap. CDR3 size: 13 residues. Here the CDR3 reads CASSEGRVPEAFF. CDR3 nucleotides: TGTGCCAGCAGTGAAGGCAGGGTTCCTGAAGCTTTCTTT.

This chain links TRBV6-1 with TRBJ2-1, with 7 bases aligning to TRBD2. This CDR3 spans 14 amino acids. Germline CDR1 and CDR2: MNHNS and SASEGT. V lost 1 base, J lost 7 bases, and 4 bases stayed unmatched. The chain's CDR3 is CASSEGGGSNEQFF. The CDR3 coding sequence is TGTGCCAGCAGTGAAGGGGGAGGGTCAAATGAGCAGTTCTTC.

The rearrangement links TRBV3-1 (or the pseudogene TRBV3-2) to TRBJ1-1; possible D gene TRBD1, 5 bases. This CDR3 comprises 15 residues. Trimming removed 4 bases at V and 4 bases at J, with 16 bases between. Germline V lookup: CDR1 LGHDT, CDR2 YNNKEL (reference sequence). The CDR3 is CASSPWIRGGTEAFF. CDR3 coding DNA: TGTGCCAGCAGCCCCTGGATTAGGGGCGGCACTGAAGCTTTCTTT.

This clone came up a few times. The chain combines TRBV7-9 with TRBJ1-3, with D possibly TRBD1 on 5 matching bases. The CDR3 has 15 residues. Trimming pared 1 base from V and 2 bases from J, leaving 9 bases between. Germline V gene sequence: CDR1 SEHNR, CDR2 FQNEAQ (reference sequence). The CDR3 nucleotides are TGTGCCAGCAGCTTAGGAATGACAGCTGGAAACACCATATATTTT. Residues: CASSLGMTAGNTIYF.

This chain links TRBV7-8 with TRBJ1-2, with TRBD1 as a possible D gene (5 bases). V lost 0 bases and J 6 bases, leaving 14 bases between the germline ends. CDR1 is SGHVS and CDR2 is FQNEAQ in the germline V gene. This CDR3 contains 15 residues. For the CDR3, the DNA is TGTGCCAGCAGCTTAGCCCCCGGATGGGGGGATGGCTACACCTTC. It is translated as CASSLAPGWGDGYTF.

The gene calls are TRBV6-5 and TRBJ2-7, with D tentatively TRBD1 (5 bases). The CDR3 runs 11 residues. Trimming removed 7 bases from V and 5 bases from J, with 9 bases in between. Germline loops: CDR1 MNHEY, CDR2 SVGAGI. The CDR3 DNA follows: TGTGCCAGCAAACAGGCGGACGAGCAGTACTTC. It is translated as CASKQADEQYF.

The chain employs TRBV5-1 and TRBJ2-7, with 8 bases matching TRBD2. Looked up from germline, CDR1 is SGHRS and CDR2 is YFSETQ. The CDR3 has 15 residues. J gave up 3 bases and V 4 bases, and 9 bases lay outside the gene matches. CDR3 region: CASSEAGGPFYEQYF. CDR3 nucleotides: TGCGCCAGCAGCGAGGCGGGAGGTCCATTCTACGAGCAGTACTTC.

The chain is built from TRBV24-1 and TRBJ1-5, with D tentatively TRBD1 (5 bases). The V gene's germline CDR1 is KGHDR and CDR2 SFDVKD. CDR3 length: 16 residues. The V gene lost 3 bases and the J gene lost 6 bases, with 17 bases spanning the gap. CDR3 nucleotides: TGTGCCACCAGTGATCGCGGGACCTCCTCGGGTCAGCCCCAGCATTTT. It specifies CATSDRGTSSGQPQHF.

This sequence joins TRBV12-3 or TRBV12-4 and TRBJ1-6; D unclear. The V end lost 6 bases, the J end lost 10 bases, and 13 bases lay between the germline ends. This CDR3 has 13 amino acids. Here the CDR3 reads CASRDSGESPLHF. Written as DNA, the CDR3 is TGTGCCAGCAGGGACTCAGGAGAGTCACCCCTCCACTTT.

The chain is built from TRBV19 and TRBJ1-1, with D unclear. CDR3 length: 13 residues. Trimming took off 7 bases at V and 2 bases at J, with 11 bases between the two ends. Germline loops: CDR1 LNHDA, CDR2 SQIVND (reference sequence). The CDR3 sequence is CASNTFGNTEAFF. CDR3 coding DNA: TGTGCCAGTAATACCTTCGGTAACACTGAAGCTTTCTTT.

The CDR3 DNA reads as TGTGCCACCAGTGGCGCAGGGGTGGCCGGCAATCAGCCCCAGCATTTT. It codes for CATSGAGVAGNQPQHF. The V gene is TRBV24-1, the J gene TRBJ1-5; tentative D call: TRBD1 (6 bases). The CDR3 is 16 amino acids. V was pared by 5 bases and J by 2 bases, with 15 bases between. Germline V gives CDR1 KGHDR, CDR2 SFDVKD.

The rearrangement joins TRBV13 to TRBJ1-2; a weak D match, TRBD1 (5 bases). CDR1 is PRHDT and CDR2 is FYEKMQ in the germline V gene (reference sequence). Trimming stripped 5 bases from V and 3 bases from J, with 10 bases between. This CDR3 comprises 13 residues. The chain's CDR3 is CASSKIGDYGYTF. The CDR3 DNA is TGTGCCAGCAGCAAGATAGGGGACTATGGCTACACCTTC.

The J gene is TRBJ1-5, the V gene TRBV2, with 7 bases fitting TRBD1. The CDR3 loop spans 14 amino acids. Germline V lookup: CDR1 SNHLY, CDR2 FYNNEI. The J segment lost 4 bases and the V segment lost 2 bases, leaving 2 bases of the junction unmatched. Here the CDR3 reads CASSEQGGNQPQHF. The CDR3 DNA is TGTGCCAGCAGTGAACAGGGGGGTAATCAGCCCCAGCATTTT.

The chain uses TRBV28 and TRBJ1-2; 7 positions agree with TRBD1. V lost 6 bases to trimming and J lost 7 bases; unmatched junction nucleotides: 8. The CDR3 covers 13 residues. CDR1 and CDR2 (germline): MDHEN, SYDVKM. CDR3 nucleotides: TGTGCCAGCAGCCGACAGACAGGGTTTGGCTACACCTTC. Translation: CASSRQTGFGYTF.

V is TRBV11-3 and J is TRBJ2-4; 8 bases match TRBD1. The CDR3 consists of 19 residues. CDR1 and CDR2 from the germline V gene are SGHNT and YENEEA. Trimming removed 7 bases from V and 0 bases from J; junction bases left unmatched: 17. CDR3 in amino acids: CASTSTGGCSHIAKNIQYF. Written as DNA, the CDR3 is TGTGCCAGCACCTCTACAGGGGGATGTTCTCACATAGCCAAAAACATTCAGTACTTC.

The CDR3, as DNA: TGCGCCAGCAGCTTGACTAGCGGGACGACGGAGCAGTACTTC. Translation: CASSLTSGTTEQYF. J is TRBJ2-7 and V is TRBV5-1; 10 bases align to TRBD2. This CDR3 has 14 residues. V gave up 1 base and J gave up 7 bases; unmatched junction bases: 5. CDR1 is SGHRS, CDR2 YFSETQ, per germline.

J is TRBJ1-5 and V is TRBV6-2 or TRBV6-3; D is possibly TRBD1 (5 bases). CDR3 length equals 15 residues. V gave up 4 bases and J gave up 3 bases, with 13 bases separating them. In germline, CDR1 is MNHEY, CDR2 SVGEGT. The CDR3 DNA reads TGTGCCAGCAGTTCCACCTCAGGGTCCAATCAGCCCCAGCATTTT. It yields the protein CASSSTSGSNQPQHF.

CDR3 nucleotide sequence: TGTGCCAGCAGCCAAGGAAGGACTAGCGACTACTACGAGCAGTACTTC. This gives the protein CASSQGRTSDYYEQYF. The chain is built from TRBV3-1 (or the pseudogene TRBV3-2) and TRBJ2-7, with 9 bases aligning to TRBD2. The CDR3 has 16 amino acids. In germline, CDR1 is LGHDT, CDR2 YNNKEL (reference sequence). V was pared by 1 base and J by 3 bases, with 7 bases of the junction left unmatched.

The CDR3 nucleotides are TGTGCCAGCAGCTTAGAGGGCCGGGAGGCGGGGAATGAGCAGTTCTTC. This encodes CASSLEGREAGNEQFF. The V and J genes are TRBV11-2 and TRBJ2-1; 7 bases align to TRBD2. The trim removed 0 bases at V and 7 bases at J, leaving 9 bases unmatched. This CDR3 has 16 amino acids. Germline loops: CDR1 SGHAT, CDR2 FQNNGV.

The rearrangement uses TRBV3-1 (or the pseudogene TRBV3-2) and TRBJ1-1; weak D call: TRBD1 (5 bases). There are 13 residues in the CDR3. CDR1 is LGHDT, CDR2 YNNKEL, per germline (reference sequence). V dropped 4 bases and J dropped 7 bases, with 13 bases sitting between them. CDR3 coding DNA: TGTGCCAGCAGCCTAGGGATCGGGGGTGAAGCTTTCTTT. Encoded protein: CASSLGIGGEAFF.

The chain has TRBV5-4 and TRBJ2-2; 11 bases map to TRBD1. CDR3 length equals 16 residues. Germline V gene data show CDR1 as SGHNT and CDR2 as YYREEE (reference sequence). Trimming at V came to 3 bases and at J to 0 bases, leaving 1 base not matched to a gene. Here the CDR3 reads CASSWGQGANTGELFF. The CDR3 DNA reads TGTGCCAGCAGCTGGGGACAGGGGGCGAACACCGGGGAGCTGTTTTTT.

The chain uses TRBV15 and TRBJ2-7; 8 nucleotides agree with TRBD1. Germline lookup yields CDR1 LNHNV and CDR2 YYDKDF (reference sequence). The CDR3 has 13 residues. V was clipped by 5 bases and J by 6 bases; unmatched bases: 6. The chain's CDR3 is CATSLDRAVEQYF. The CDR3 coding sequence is TGTGCCACCAGCCTGGACAGGGCAGTCGAGCAGTACTTC. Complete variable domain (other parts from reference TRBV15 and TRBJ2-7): DAMVIQNPRYQVTQFGKPVTLSCSQTLNHNVMYWYQQKSSQAPKLLFHYYDKDFNNEADTPDNFQSRRPNTSFCFLDIRSPGLGDTAMYLCATSLDRAVEQYFGPGTRLTVT.

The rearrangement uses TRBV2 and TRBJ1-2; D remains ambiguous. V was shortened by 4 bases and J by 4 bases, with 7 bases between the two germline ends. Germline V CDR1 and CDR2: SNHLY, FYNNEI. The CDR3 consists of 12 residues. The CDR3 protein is CASSVWSYGYTF. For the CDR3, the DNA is TGTGCCAGCAGTGTCTGGAGCTATGGCTACACCTTC.

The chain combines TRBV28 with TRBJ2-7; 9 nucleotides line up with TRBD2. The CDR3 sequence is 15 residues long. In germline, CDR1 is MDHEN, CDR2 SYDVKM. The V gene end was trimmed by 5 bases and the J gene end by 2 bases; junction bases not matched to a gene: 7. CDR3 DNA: TGTGCCAGCAGTCCACTGACTAGCGGAACCTACGAGCAGTACTTC. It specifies CASSPLTSGTYEQYF.